This T cell receptor (beta chain) was found in a study of Ad26.COV2.S vaccination and SARS-CoV-2 variants. Here immunoSEQ multiplex PCR was the method, and the copy in TCRdb shows in-frame clones only, minus some. The table records hundreds of thousands of clones, under 90% of them present only once. Remarks on this clone: Antigen specificity is unknown.

Study observations and caveats: Higher spike-specific TCR breadth was found in vaccine recipients than in placebo recipients.

The J segment lost 9 bases and the V segment lost 3 bases, leaving 14 bases of the junction unmatched. The CDR3 covers 16 residues. Treatment reported: around 19 received Ad26.COV2.S at low or high dose, single or two shots; about 5 received placebo; per-sample allocation not given. Day 63 after the first vaccine or placebo injection was the time point for sampling. Spike of the Wuhan-strain SARS-CoV-2 was expressed by an Ad26 vector, which formed the vaccine. This sequence joins TRBV5-3 and TRBJ2-1; 8 bases line up with TRBD2. TRBV5-3 has ORF status, its function being uncertain. The sequenced sample was peripheral blood, obtained in a trial of Ad26.COV2.S vaccine versus placebo. This receptor was identified in a person aged 18 to 65 who received the Ad26.COV2.S COVID-19 vaccine or a placebo. CDR3 in amino acids: CARSCPHEREWTEQFF. In DNA, the CDR3 is TGTGCCAGAAGCTGCCCCCACGAGCGGGAGTGGACTGAGCAGTTCTTC.